The clone carrying this T cell receptor (beta chain) came up once. Antigen: not known. TCRdb's copy holds only in-frame clones and misses some; the assay was immunoSEQ multiplex PCR. Among 8,000 to 10,000 clones listed, roughly 80% were seen once. Following 10 days of culture, CD4+ T cells were isolated. Each participant was administered two doses of either the BNT162b2 or the mRNA-1273 vaccine. Previously uninfected by SARS-CoV-2, the vaccine recipients also showed negative nucleocapsid antibodies. A half-medium replacement with IL-2 medium was carried out on days 3 and 7. The data derive from a study of vaccination effects on CD4 cells after COVID-19. In the study overall: Samples that were drawn after vaccination came a median of 72 days after the second dose. Supplemented with approximately 10 IU/ml IL-2 and approximately 9.7 ug/ml peptides, under 2.5 million PBMC per well were kept in culture.

V lost 1 base and J 10 bases, leaving 8 bases between the germline ends. This CDR3 region has 13 residues. Per germline, CDR1 SGHTA and CDR2 FQGNSA. V is TRBV7-2 and J is TRBJ1-6; D ambiguous. Source: CD4+ T cells from PBMCs cultured without peptide, taken after COVID-19 vaccination. This TCR derives from a human donor who received a COVID-19 vaccine. The CDR3, as DNA: TGTGCCAGCAGCTTAGGGGTGCGGTCACCCCTCCACTTT. It yields the protein CASSLGVRSPLHF.